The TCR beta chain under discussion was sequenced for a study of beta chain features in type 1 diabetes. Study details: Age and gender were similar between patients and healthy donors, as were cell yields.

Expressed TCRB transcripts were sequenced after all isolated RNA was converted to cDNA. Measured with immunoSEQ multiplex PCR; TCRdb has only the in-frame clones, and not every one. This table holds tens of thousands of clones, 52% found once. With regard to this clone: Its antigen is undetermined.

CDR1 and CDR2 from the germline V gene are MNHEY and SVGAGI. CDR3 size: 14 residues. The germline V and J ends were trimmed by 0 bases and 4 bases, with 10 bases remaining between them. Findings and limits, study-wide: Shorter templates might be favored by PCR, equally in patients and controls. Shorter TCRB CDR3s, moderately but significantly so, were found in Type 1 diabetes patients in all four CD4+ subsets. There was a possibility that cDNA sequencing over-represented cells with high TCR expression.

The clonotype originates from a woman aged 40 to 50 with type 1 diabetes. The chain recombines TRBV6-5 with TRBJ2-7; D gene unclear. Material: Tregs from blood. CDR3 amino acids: CASSYSFGEYEQYF. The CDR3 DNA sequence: TGTGCCAGCAGTTACTCGTTTGGAGAATACGAGCAGTACTTC.